This T cell receptor beta chain was recorded in a study of T cell repertoires in cytomegalovirus infection. About the research overall: Well-studied HLA-B-restricted CMV epitopes were used in the study alongside recently identified HLA-C-restricted ones. Indications of both CMV infection and matching HLA type were provided by public TCR beta signatures.

In this sample, this clonotype turned up a few times. The antigen is unknown. Each CDR3 protein is one row after TCRdb ran MiXCR on the reads. The data show over 250,000 distinct CDR3 sequences, under 25% seen once. Germline V lookup: CDR1 SGHTA, CDR2 FQGNSA. V was pared by 1 base and J by 5 bases, with 14 bases between. There are 15 residues in the CDR3. The receptor comes from a human donor in good health (CMV status not recorded). Some clones in this sample may be carry-over from other donors' samples. The source was cultured PBMCs, collected from culture after CMV antigen stimulation. The chain joins TRBV7-2 to TRBJ2-5, with D tentatively TRBD1 (6 bases). CDR3 protein: CASSLVGGQRETQYF. CDR3 sequence (DNA): TGTGCCAGCAGCTTAGTCGGCGGACAGAGGGAGACCCAGTACTTC.